The 14 T cell receptor beta chains below were found in one sample sequenced in a study of blood T cells in healthy people across ages. Through a sample-barcoded 5' primer and a J-beta primer mix, a second PCR was run for about 7 to 12 cycles. A single record per CDR3 protein comes from TCRdb applying MiXCR to the 5' RACE reads. The data hold around 900,000 distinct CDR3 sequences, with roughly half observed a single time. Sequenced: blood. The receptors stem from an older woman in good health.

This clonotype was counted only a few times. A much larger clone differs from this one at a single base, so this may be a read error. The chain employs TRBV18 and TRBJ2-5; 7 bases are shared with TRBD2. Looked up from germline, CDR1 is KGHSH and CDR2 is LQKENI. The CDR3 is 12 residues long. CDR3: CASAPAGETQYF. In DNA, the CDR3 is TGTGCCAGCGCACCAGCGGGGGAGACCCAGTACTTC.

CDR3 sequence: CASRLGILQGAYEQYF. For the CDR3, the DNA is TGTGCCAGCAGGTTGGGGATTTTACAGGGGGCCTACGAGCAGTACTTC. The chain has TRBV2 and TRBJ2-4; 8 nucleotides line up with TRBD1. The better agreement between TRBJ2-7 and the DNA end casts doubt on the J call. Germline CDR1 SNHLY, CDR2 FYNNEI. The CDR3 has 16 residues.

This clonotype was detected ten times or more. V usage is TRBV10-3 and J usage is TRBJ2-5, with TRBD1 matching over 7 bases. Germline loops: CDR1 ENHRY, CDR2 SYGVKD. The CDR3 is 14 residues long. V trimming: 10 bases; J trimming: 5 bases; junction bases outside the gene matches: 13. CDR3 amino acids: CATRAATGWETQYF. The CDR3 nucleotides are TGTGCCACCCGAGCGGCGACAGGGTGGGAGACCCAGTACTTC.

This clonotype has only a few counts. The J gene is TRBJ2-4, the V gene TRBV4-3; TRBD1 is a possible D gene (5 bases). The J call may be mistaken, given a closer DNA end match to TRBJ2-7. Germline V gene data show CDR1 as LGHNA and CDR2 as YSLEER. The CDR3 has 15 residues. The CDR3 reads CASSQEVGKGNEQYF. The CDR3 DNA follows: TGCGCCAGCAGCCAAGAAGTGGGGAAGGGGAACGAGCAGTACTTC.

The V call is TRBV29-1, the J call TRBJ2-5; D possibly matches TRBD1 or TRBD2 (5 bases each). The germline CDR1 and CDR2 sequences are SQVTM and ANQGSEA. V shed 6 bases and J shed 2 bases, with 19 bases lying between them. CDR3 size: 15 residues. The CDR3: CSVALGDGTQETQYF. In DNA form, the CDR3 reads TGCAGCGTAGCATTGGGGGACGGAACTCAAGAGACCCAGTACTTC.

The V gene is TRBV27, the J gene TRBJ2-7; no definite D call. V lost 5 bases and J 1 base, leaving 9 bases between the germline ends. This CDR3 spans 13 amino acids. CDR1 MNHEY and CDR2 SMNVEV come from the germline V gene (reference sequence). Here the CDR3 DNA reads TGTGCCAGCAGTGTAAGAGAATCCTACGAGCAGTACTTC. This gives the protein CASSVRESYEQYF.

V is TRBV18 and J is TRBJ2-2; 7 bases agree with TRBD2. CDR3 length equals 15 residues. The V and J ends lost 0 bases and 7 bases, in that order; junction bases with no gene match: 5. The V gene's germline CDR1 is KGHSH and CDR2 LQKENI. The CDR3 DNA reads as TGTGCCAGCTCACCACCATCACTAGCGAACGGGGAGCTGTTTTTT. Amino acid sequence: CASSPPSLANGELFF.

The chain employs TRBV27 and TRBJ2-1; D gene ambiguous. Germline CDR1 is MNHEY and CDR2 is SMNVEV (reference sequence). The CDR3 runs 13 residues. Trimming left V 5 bases short and J 6 bases short, with 11 bases between. The CDR3 reads CASSPSMGNEQFF. DNA of the CDR3: TGTGCCAGCAGTCCCTCCATGGGCAATGAGCAGTTCTTC.

The rearrangement joins TRBV29-1 to TRBJ2-5; 9 bases fit TRBD2. With V trimmed by 4 bases and J by 6 bases, 12 bases remained unmatched. This CDR3 contains 15 residues. The germline V gene has CDR1 SQVTM and CDR2 ANQGSEA. CDR3 amino acids: CSVVGAGGNQKTQYF. The CDR3, as DNA: TGCAGCGTTGTCGGTGCGGGAGGGAATCAAAAGACCCAGTACTTC.

The rearrangement uses TRBV20-1 and TRBJ1-4; D unresolved. Germline V gives CDR1 DFQATT, CDR2 SNEGSKA (reference sequence). Trimming removed 6 bases from V and 3 bases from J, with 11 bases in between. This CDR3 spans 13 amino acids. In DNA, the CDR3 is TGCAGTGCCCTTAAGGGTTCTAATGAAAAACTGTTTTTT. It is translated as CSALKGSNEKLFF.

A few counts support this clonotype. The rearrangement joins TRBV12-3 or TRBV12-4 to TRBJ2-5; TRBD1 matches 9 bases. This CDR3 comprises 16 residues. V lost 6 bases to trimming and J lost 5 bases; unmatched junction nucleotides: 13. Here the CDR3 reads CASSNSGTGWWETQYF. In nucleotides, the CDR3 is TGTGCCAGCAGCAACTCCGGGACAGGGTGGTGGGAGACCCAGTACTTC.

In this sample, this clonotype turned up a few times. The V and J genes are TRBV4-2 and TRBJ2-7; D is ambiguous. V lost 2 bases and J 2 bases, leaving 7 bases between the germline ends. Looked up from germline, CDR1 is LGHNA and CDR2 is YNFKEQ. The CDR3 runs 13 residues. The DNA for the CDR3 is TGTGCCAGCAGCCAAAACATAGCCTACGAGCAGTACTTC. Translation: CASSQNIAYEQYF.

The genes are TRBV4-1 and TRBJ2-5, with TRBD2 matching over 7 bases. After removal of 0 bases from V and 1 base from J, the junction contained 8 bases not matched to a gene. The CDR3 runs to 17 residues. In germline, CDR1 is MGHRA, CDR2 YSYEKL. CDR3 bases: TGCGCCAGCAGCCAAGATCGGGGTAGCGGGCTCCAAGAGACCCAGTACTTC. Translation gives CASSQDRGSGLQETQYF.

The chain joins TRBV10-3 to TRBJ2-2; D ambiguous. This CDR3 has 14 residues. Germline values: CDR1 ENHRY, CDR2 SYGVKD. Trimming stripped 7 bases from V and 1 base from J, with 10 bases between. DNA of the CDR3: TGTGCCATCAAGTCCTGGGAGAACACCGGGGAGCTGTTTTTT. It translates to CAIKSWENTGELFF.